These T cell receptor beta chains were read from a single sample in a study of T cell responses to AZD1222 COVID-19 vaccine. TCRdb's table, derived via immunoSEQ multiplex PCR, lists solely in-frame clones and lacks some. This table has tens of thousands of clones, about 88% appearing once. The sample here was peripheral blood, taken on day 0 of AZD1222 vaccination. These TCRs come from an adult in good health. Each CDR3 is given with its conserved first and last residue. The D gene is left open where the match is weak. Rows may omit the clone size; those that give it use once, few, many or a size class.

v_call	clone_size	d_call	j_call	cdr3_aa	cdr3_nt
TRBV5-4	.	.	TRBJ2-5	CASSDQETQYF	TGTGCCAGCAGCGACCAAGAGACCCAGTACTTC
TRBV10-3	.	.	TRBJ2-7	CAISESGTPAGGYEQYF	TGTGCCATCAGTGAGTCAGGGACACCCGCCGGAGGCTACGAGCAGTACTTC
TRBV19	.	.	TRBJ1-1	CAGRGQGTEAFF	TGTGCCGGCAGGGGACAAGGCACTGAAGCTTTCTTT
TRBV5-1	.	.	TRBJ1-1	CASSLDRNTEAFF	TGCGCCAGCAGCCTGGACAGGAACACTGAAGCTTTCTTT
TRBV11-2	.	TRBD2	TRBJ2-3	CASSDQRGGGDTQYF	TGTGCCAGCAGCGATCAGCGGGGGGGAGGGGATACGCAGTATTTT
TRBV19	.	.	TRBJ2-6	CASTPAGSGANVLTF	TGTGCCAGTACCCCCGCGGGCTCTGGGGCCAACGTCCTGACTTTC
TRBV2	.	TRBD1	TRBJ1-2	CASSDRGLYGYTF	TGTGCCAGCAGTGACAGGGGGCTGTATGGCTACACCTTC
TRBV7-2	.	TRBD2	TRBJ2-3	CASSFSAGGTDTQYF	TGTGCCAGCAGCTTTTCAGCGGGAGGAACAGATACGCAGTATTTT
TRBV28	.	TRBD2	TRBJ2-1	CASSPVVDAGGPHEQFF	TGTGCCAGCAGTCCCGTTGTTGATGCGGGAGGGCCCCATGAGCAGTTCTTC
TRBV18	.	.	TRBJ1-4	CASSPEDRTNEKLFF	TGTGCCAGCTCACCCGAGGACAGAACTAATGAAAAACTGTTTTTT
TRBV14	.	.	TRBJ1-1	CASSQDSLGSAFF	TGTGCCAGCAGCCAAGATTCGTTGGGGTCCGCTTTCTTT
TRBV18	once	.	TRBJ2-1	CASSPSETRSYNEQFF	TGTGCCAGCTCACCTTCCGAGACTAGGTCGTACAATGAGCAGTTCTTC
TRBV5-1	once	.	TRBJ1-1	CASRPSRVETEAFF	TGCGCCAGCAGGCCCTCCAGGGTGGAAACTGAAGCTTTCTTT
TRBV11-3	.	.	TRBJ2-5	CASSVGLQETQYF	TGTGCCAGCAGCGTCGGGTTGCAAGAGACCCAGTACTTC
TRBV6-6	.	.	TRBJ2-7	CASSGSFQAVYEQYF	TGTGCCAGCAGTGGATCCTTCCAGGCTGTCTACGAGCAGTACTTC
TRBV3-1/TRBV3-2	.	.	TRBJ1-4	CASSQERGGEKLFF	TGTGCCAGCAGCCAAGAACGGGGCGGTGAAAAACTGTTTTTT
TRBV7-8	.	.	TRBJ1-6	CASSLEVNSPLHF	TGTGCCAGCAGCTTAGAGGTGAATTCACCCCTCCACTTT
TRBV12-3/TRBV12-4	.	.	TRBJ1-6	CASTTSRSPLHF	TGTGCCAGCACTACCTCTCGTTCACCCCTCCACTTT
TRBV20-1	.	.	TRBJ2-7	CSAPLGYEQYF	TGCAGTGCACCCTTGGGGTACGAGCAGTACTTC
TRBV7-9	.	.	TRBJ2-5	CASTEQETQYF	TGTGCCAGCACGGAACAAGAGACCCAGTACTTC
TRBV3-1/TRBV3-2	.	.	TRBJ2-5	CASSQDTGSQYF	TGTGCCAGCAGCCAGGATACCGGGTCCCAGTACTTC
TRBV29-1	.	.	TRBJ2-1	CSVARRDNEQFF	TGCAGCGTTGCTAGGAGGGACAATGAGCAGTTCTTC
TRBV7-2	.	TRBD1	TRBJ1-2	CASSYGQGGNGYTF	TGTGCCAGCAGTTACGGACAGGGGGGCAATGGCTACACCTTC
TRBV2	.	.	TRBJ2-1	CASSRENEQFF	TGTGCCAGCAGCCGAGAAAATGAGCAGTTCTTC
TRBV27	.	TRBD2	TRBJ2-2	CASTPRLAETANTGELFF	TGTGCCAGCACCCCCCGGCTAGCGGAGACCGCGAACACCGGGGAGCTGTTTTTT
TRBV4-1	.	TRBD1	TRBJ2-7	CASSQEDPGQGYEQYF	TGCGCCAGCAGCCAAGAGGACCCAGGACAGGGCTACGAGCAGTACTTC
TRBV20-1	.	.	TRBJ2-3	CSASSPRTYTDTQYF	TGCAGTGCTAGTTCCCCTAGAACGTACACAGATACGCAGTATTTT
TRBV7-2	.	TRBD1	TRBJ1-1	CASSLTGGAEAFF	TGTGCCAGCAGCCTAACAGGGGGCGCTGAAGCTTTCTTT
TRBV4-3	.	.	TRBJ1-2	CASSRSTGIYGYTF	TGCGCCAGCAGCCGCTCTACAGGGATCTATGGCTACACCTTC
TRBV5-6	few	.	TRBJ2-7	CASSSYSYEQYF	TGTGCCAGCAGCTCGTACTCCTACGAGCAGTACTTC
TRBV5-6	.	.	TRBJ1-5	CASSLGTSNQPQHF	TGTGCCAGCAGCTTGGGGACAAGCAATCAGCCCCAGCATTTT
TRBV27	.	TRBD1	TRBJ2-7	CASSLSRGQGNEQYF	TGTGCCAGCAGTTTATCGCGGGGACAGGGCAACGAGCAGTACTTC
TRBV7-2	few	TRBD1	TRBJ2-7	CASSRGTGGGLGQYF	TGTGCCAGCAGCCGGGGGACAGGGGGAGGGCTAGGGCAGTACTTC